A selection of T cell receptor beta chains follows, all from one sample in a study of post-analysis software for immune sequencing data. Each CDR3 protein is one row after TCRdb ran MiXCR on the PCR reads. Among 750,000 to 950,000 distinct CDR3 sequences, about 57% were seen once, and the ten largest hold over 4%. Sequenced material: blood. The receptors come from a girl aged 10-17 years with multiple sclerosis. The CDR3 runs from the conserved cysteine through the conserved F or W. D genes are given only for firm matches. Size values are once, few and many counts, or a class for expanded clones, and some rows have none.

cdr3_length j_call d_call v_call clone_size cdr3_aa cdr3_nt
18 TRBJ2-7 TRBD1 TRBV7-8 once CASSLSWLRDRDAYEQYF TGTGCCAGCAGCTTATCTTGGCTCCGGGACAGGGACGCCTACGAGCAGTACTTC
17 TRBJ2-5 TRBD2 TRBV6-6 once CASRMITGGALLDEQYF TGTGCCAGCAGGATGATTACCGGGGGGGCCCTGTTAGATGAGCAGTACTTC
15 TRBJ2-1 TRBD2 TRBV2 NA CASRELAGVGNEQFF TGTGCCAGCAGGGAACTAGCGGGAGTCGGGAATGAGCAGTTCTTC
15 TRBJ1-2 NA TRBV12-3/TRBV12-4 few CASSRSDRSHYGYTF TGTGCCAGCAGTAGATCCGACAGGAGCCACTATGGCTACACCTTC
14 TRBJ2-5 NA TRBV6-6 once CASQLSDRQETQYF TGTGCCAGCCAACTATCCGACAGGCAAGAGACCCAGTACTTC
18 TRBJ1-6 TRBD1 TRBV7-6 NA CASSLVGGQQGATSPLHF TGTGCCAGCAGCTTAGTAGGGGGCCAACAGGGGGCTACGTCACCCCTCCACTTT
15 TRBJ2-7 TRBD1 TRBV20-1 NA CSARVGGTGEYEQYF TGCAGTGCTAGAGTGGGCGGGACAGGGGAATACGAGCAGTACTTC
16 TRBJ2-1 NA TRBV29-1 NA CSVDKKPQGQTGEQFF TGCAGCGTTGACAAAAAACCGCAGGGCCAAACGGGCGAGCAGTTCTTC
15 TRBJ2-1 NA TRBV6-2/TRBV6-3 NA CASSLPGPGYNEQFF TGTGCCAGCAGCCTTCCAGGACCGGGTTACAATGAGCAGTTCTTC
18 TRBJ2-7 TRBD2 TRBV20-1 few CSASRFDGGKSLMYEQYF TGCAGTGCTAGCCGTTTCGACGGGGGGAAAAGTTTGATGTACGAGCAGTACTTC
13 TRBJ2-7 NA TRBV19 NA CASSILVSYEQYF TGTGCCAGTAGTATCCTGGTAAGCTACGAGCAGTACTTC
15 TRBJ2-1 NA TRBV6-5 NA CASSYPGTFNNEQFF TGTGCCAGCAGTTACCCCGGGACTTTCAACAATGAGCAGTTCTTC
16 TRBJ2-3 NA TRBV5-1 few CASSLELGVGTDTQYF TGCGCCAGCAGCTTGGAGTTGGGAGTTGGCACAGATACGCAGTATTTT
17 TRBJ2-5 TRBD2 TRBV7-6 NA CASSLALASGQQETQYF TGTGCCAGCAGCTTAGCGCTCGCTAGCGGGCAACAAGAGACCCAGTACTTC
15 TRBJ1-5 NA TRBV12-5 NA CASGLGATVNQPQHF TGTGCTAGTGGTTTGGGGGCTACAGTCAATCAGCCCCAGCATTTT
17 TRBJ1-6 TRBD1 TRBV10-3 NA CAISEVAGGGSDSPLHF TGTGCCATCAGTGAGGTAGCAGGGGGCGGATCGGATTCACCCCTCCACTTT
16 TRBJ2-5 TRBD1 TRBV7-8 once CASSFQGAAAQETQYF TGTGCCAGCAGCTTTCAGGGGGCCGCGGCTCAAGAGACCCAGTACTTC
15 TRBJ2-1 NA TRBV14 NA CASSHGAGIYNEQFF TGTGCCAGCAGCCACGGGGCCGGCATCTACAATGAGCAGTTCTTC
14 TRBJ2-3 NA TRBV20-1 NA CSAREFEGIDTQYF TGCAGTGCTAGAGAGTTTGAGGGGATCGATACGCAGTATTTT
13 TRBJ2-5 NA TRBV20-1 NA CSATRTAKETQYF TGCAGTGCTACGAGGACAGCCAAAGAGACCCAGTACTTC
14 TRBJ2-7 NA TRBV12-5 NA CAASRQDDLGEQYF TGTGCCGCCTCTCGACAGGACGACCTAGGCGAGCAGTACTTC
18 TRBJ2-1 TRBD2 TRBV12-3/TRBV12-4 NA CASSFLFVGEGGGNEQFF TGTGCCAGCAGTTTCCTTTTTGTGGGGGAGGGTGGGGGCAATGAGCAGTTCTTC
12 TRBJ1-2 NA TRBV29-1 NA CSVGGVTYGYTF TGCAGCGTTGGGGGGGTCACCTATGGCTACACCTTC
17 TRBJ2-7 TRBD2 TRBV20-1 NA CSATSLPGLAGYNEQYF TGCAGTGCCACGTCTCTACCGGGACTAGCGGGTTACAATGAGCAGTACTTC
17 TRBJ2-1 NA TRBV3-1 once CASRRSRSPSRGHEQFF TGTGCCAGCAGGAGATCGAGAAGTCCCTCCCGGGGACATGAGCAGTTCTTC
16 TRBJ1-3 TRBD1 TRBV5-6 few CASSSPGQGSGNTIYF TGTGCCAGCAGCTCCCCAGGACAGGGGTCTGGAAACACCATATATTTT
14 TRBJ2-1 NA TRBV7-2 NA CASSFASAYNEQFF TGTGCCAGCAGCTTTGCTAGCGCTTACAATGAGCAGTTCTTC
14 TRBJ2-7 TRBD1 TRBV12-5 NA CASGITGGLYEQYF TGTGCTAGTGGTATCACAGGGGGTTTATACGAGCAGTACTTC
16 TRBJ2-5 TRBD2 TRBV3-1 NA CASSPRRLAGQETQYF TGTGCCAGCAGCCCAAGAAGGCTAGCGGGACAAGAGACCCAGTACTTC
13 TRBJ2-7 TRBD2 TRBV6-6 NA CASSRTSGNEQYF TGTGCCAGCAGCCGGACTAGCGGGAACGAGCAGTACTTC
16 TRBJ2-1 NA TRBV9 once CASSVGGTGHGNEQFF TGTGCCAGCAGCGTAGGGGGAACGGGACACGGAAATGAGCAGTTCTTC
17 TRBJ2-5 TRBD2 TRBV28 NA CASSLGLAGGRAKTQYF TGTGCCAGCAGTTTAGGACTAGCGGGGGGGCGCGCGAAGACCCAGTACTTC
14 TRBJ1-2 NA TRBV15 NA CATSRGRVNYGYTF TGTGCCACCAGCAGGGGCAGGGTCAACTATGGCTACACCTTC
14 TRBJ1-2 NA TRBV20-1 NA CSALRQRANYGYTF TGCAGTGCGCTACGACAGAGAGCTAACTATGGCTACACCTTC
12 TRBJ2-7 NA TRBV3-1 few CASSQGPDEQYF TGTGCCAGCAGCCAAGGCCCCGACGAGCAGTACTTC
12 TRBJ1-1 NA TRBV29-1 NA CSVVPSSTEAFF TGCAGCGTTGTTCCCTCGTCCACTGAAGCTTTCTTT
11 TRBJ2-7 NA TRBV12-3/TRBV12-4 NA CASGRGFEQYF TGTGCCAGCGGTAGGGGGTTCGAGCAGTACTTC
15 TRBJ2-7 TRBD1 TRBV5-1 NA CANSLVGTGSTEQYF TGCGCCAACAGCTTGGTGGGGACAGGGTCCACCGAGCAGTACTTC
16 TRBJ2-1 NA TRBV7-7 few CASSLGGQPLYNEQFF TGTGCTAGCAGCTTGGGGGGGCAACCCTTATACAATGAGCAGTTCTTC
14 TRBJ2-7 NA TRBV5-1 few CASSLGKDNGEQYF TGCGCCAGCAGCTTAGGGAAAGATAACGGCGAGCAGTACTTC
13 TRBJ2-1 NA TRBV5-1 NA CASSLALAEEQFF TGCGCCAGCAGCTTGGCCCTGGCGGAGGAGCAGTTCTTC
17 TRBJ2-3 NA TRBV7-8 NA CASSLAPRGTGTDTQYF TGTGCCAGCAGCTTAGCGCCGAGAGGAACAGGCACAGATACGCAGTATTTT
14 TRBJ2-5 NA TRBV5-1 NA CASSFRPHGETQYF TGCGCCAGCAGCTTCCGGCCCCACGGAGAGACCCAGTACTTC
15 TRBJ1-2 NA TRBV7-9 NA CASSLIKVASHGYTF TGTGCCAGCAGCCTAATAAAGGTGGCCTCACATGGCTACACCTTC
16 TRBJ2-7 TRBD2 TRBV10-3 NA CATSETSGRNFYEQYF TGTGCCACCAGTGAGACTAGCGGGAGAAATTTCTACGAGCAGTACTTC
13 TRBJ2-5 NA TRBV2 NA CASCPERAETQYF TGTGCCAGCTGTCCCGAGCGGGCGGAGACCCAGTACTTC
14 TRBJ2-4 NA TRBV18 NA CASSPPEPKNIQYF TGTGCCAGCTCACCACCAGAGCCCAAAAACATTCAGTACTTC
13 TRBJ2-1 TRBD1 TRBV20-1 NA CSARKGQYNEQFF TGCAGTGCTAGAAAGGGACAGTACAATGAGCAGTTCTTC
18 TRBJ1-2 NA TRBV18 NA CASSPSDSQLGFNYGYTF TGTGCCAGCTCACCATCGGACAGCCAATTGGGATTTAACTATGGCTACACCTTC
14 TRBJ2-5 NA TRBV4-1 NA CASSQGQGMETQYF TGCGCCAGCAGCCAAGGGCAGGGGATGGAGACCCAGTACTTC
14 TRBJ2-5 NA TRBV9 NA CASSPRVGQETQYF TGTGCCAGCAGCCCCCGGGTGGGACAAGAGACCCAGTACTTC
13 TRBJ2-7 TRBD1 TRBV29-1 few CSVGQGVGYEQYF TGCAGCGTTGGTCAGGGGGTAGGCTACGAGCAGTACTTC
15 TRBJ2-1 TRBD2 TRBV9 NA CASSVSSGEDFEQFF TGTGCCAGCAGCGTTAGTAGCGGGGAAGATTTTGAGCAGTTCTTC
13 TRBJ2-7 NA TRBV29-1 NA CSVSQGIPYEQYF TGCAGCGTCTCTCAGGGAATCCCCTACGAGCAGTACTTC
14 TRBJ2-7 NA TRBV29-1 few CSVEVGPSSYEQYF TGCAGCGTTGAAGTAGGCCCCTCCTCCTACGAGCAGTACTTC
13 TRBJ2-1 NA TRBV7-3 few CASSLADINEQFF TGTGCCAGCAGCTTAGCAGACATCAATGAGCAGTTCTTC
15 TRBJ1-6 TRBD1 TRBV20-1 NA CSAREAGQGFSPLHF TGCAGTGCTAGAGAAGCGGGACAGGGCTTCTCACCCCTCCACTTT
13 TRBJ2-6 NA TRBV29-1 few CSVEKPGANVLTF TGCAGCGTTGAAAAACCTGGGGCCAACGTCCTGACTTTC
14 TRBJ2-3 TRBD1 TRBV30 NA CAWSATGVGDTQYF TGTGCCTGGAGTGCGACAGGGGTCGGAGATACGCAGTATTTT